This TCR beta chain was identified in a study of T cell responses to AZD1222 COVID-19 vaccine. Study-wide findings and caveats: The study found Spike-specific TCR breadth and depth rose after two AZD1222 doses.

Note on this clone: Its antigen is unknown.

The data were produced by immunoSEQ multiplex PCR, yet TCRdb's version contains in-frame clones alone and is incomplete. The sample yields about 120,000 clones, 85% to 95% seen once. The CDR3 sequence is 15 residues long. The junction had 10 bases not matched to a gene; V was cut back by 4 bases and J by 4 bases. Looked up from germline, CDR1 is SGHRS and CDR2 is YFSETQ. This rearrangement joins TRBV5-1 to TRBJ1-2; 7 bases agree with TRBD1. The specimen was peripheral blood, collected 28 days after the second AZD1222 dose. This TCR was sampled from an adult who received the AZD1222 COVID-19 vaccine. CDR3 residues: CASSITTGIGYGYTF. DNA of the CDR3: TGCGCCAGCAGCATTACGACAGGGATCGGCTATGGCTACACCTTC.